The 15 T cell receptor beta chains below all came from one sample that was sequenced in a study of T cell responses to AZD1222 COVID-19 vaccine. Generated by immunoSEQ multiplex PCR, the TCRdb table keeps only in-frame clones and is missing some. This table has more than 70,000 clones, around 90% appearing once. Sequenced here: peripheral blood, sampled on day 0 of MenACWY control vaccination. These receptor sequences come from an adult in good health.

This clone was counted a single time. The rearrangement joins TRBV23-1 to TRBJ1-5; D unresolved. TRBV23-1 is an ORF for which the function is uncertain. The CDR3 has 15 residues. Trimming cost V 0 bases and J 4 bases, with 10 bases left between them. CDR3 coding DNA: TGCGCCAGCAGTCAATCTTCGGAGGAGAATCAGCCCCAGCATTTT. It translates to CASSQSSEENQPQHF.

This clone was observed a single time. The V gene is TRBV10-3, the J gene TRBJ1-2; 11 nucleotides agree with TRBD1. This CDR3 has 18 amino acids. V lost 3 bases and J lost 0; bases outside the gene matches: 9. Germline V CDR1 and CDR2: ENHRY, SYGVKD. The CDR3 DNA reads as TGTGCCATCAGTGACTTCGGACAGGGGGCCTCTACTAACTATGGCTACACCTTC. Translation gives CAISDFGQGASTNYGYTF.

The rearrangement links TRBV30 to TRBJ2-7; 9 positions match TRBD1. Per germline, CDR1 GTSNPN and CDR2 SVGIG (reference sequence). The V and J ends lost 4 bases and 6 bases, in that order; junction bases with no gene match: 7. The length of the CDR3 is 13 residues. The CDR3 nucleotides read TGTGCCTGGAAAGGGACAGGGAACGGCGAGCAGTACTTC. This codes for CAWKGTGNGEQYF.

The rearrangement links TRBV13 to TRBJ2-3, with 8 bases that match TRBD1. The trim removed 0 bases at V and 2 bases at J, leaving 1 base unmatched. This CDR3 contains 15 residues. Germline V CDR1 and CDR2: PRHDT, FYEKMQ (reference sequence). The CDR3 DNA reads TGTGCCAGCAGCTTAGGGGACAGGGCCACAGATACGCAGTATTTT. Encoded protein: CASSLGDRATDTQYF.

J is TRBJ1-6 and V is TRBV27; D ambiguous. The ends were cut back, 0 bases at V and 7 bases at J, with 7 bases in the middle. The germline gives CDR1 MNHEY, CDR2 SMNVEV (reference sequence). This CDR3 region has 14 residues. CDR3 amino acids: CASSLSAENSPLHF. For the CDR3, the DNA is TGTGCCAGCAGTTTATCTGCGGAAAATTCACCCCTCCACTTT.

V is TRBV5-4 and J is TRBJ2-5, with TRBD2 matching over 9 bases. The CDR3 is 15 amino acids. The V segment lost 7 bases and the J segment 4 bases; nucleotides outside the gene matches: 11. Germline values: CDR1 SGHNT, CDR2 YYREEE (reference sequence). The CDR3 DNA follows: TGTGCCAGCGGATCTAGCGGGAAGGGGGGAGAGACCCAGTACTTC. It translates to CASGSSGKGGETQYF.

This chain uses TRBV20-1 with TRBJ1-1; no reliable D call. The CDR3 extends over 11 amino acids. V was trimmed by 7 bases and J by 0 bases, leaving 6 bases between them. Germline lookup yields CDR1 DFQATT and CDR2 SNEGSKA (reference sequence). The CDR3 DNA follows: TGCAGTGTCATCTTGAACACTGAAGCTTTCTTT. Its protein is CSVILNTEAFF.

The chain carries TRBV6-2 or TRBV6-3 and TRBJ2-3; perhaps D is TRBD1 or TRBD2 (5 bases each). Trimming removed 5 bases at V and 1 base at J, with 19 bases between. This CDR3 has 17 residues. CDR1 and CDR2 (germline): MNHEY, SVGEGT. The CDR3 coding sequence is TGTGCCAGCAGTACTAGACCGGGGCCACTGGGCACAGATACGCAGTATTTT. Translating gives CASSTRPGPLGTDTQYF.

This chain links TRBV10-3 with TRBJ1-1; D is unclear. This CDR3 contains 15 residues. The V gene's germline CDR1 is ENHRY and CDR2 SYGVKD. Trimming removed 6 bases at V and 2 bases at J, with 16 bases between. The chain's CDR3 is CAISDLSIANTEAFF. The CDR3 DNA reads TGTGCCATCAGCGACCTCTCCATCGCTAACACTGAAGCTTTCTTT.

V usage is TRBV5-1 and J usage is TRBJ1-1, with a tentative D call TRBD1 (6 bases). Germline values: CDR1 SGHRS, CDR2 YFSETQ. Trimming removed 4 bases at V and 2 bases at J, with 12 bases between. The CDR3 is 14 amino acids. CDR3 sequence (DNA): TGCGCCAGCAGCGGGGGACAAGAAAACACTGAAGCTTTCTTT. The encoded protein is CASSGGQENTEAFF.

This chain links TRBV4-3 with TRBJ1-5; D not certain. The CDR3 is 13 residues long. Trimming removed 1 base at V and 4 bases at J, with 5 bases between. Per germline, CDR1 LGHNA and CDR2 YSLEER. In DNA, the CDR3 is TGCGCCAGCAGCCAAGCGGAGAATCAGCCCCAGCATTTT. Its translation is CASSQAENQPQHF.

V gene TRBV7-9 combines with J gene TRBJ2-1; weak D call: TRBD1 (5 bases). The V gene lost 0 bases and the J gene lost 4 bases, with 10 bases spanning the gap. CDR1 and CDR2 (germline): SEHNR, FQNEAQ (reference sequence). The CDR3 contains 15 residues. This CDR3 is CASSLAQGQYNEQFF. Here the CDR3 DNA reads TGTGCCAGCAGCTTAGCGCAGGGCCAGTACAATGAGCAGTTCTTC. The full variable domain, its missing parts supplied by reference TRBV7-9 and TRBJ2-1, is DTGVSQNPRHKITKRGQNVTFRCDPISEHNRLYWYRQTLGQGPEFLTYFQNEAQLEKSRLLSDRFSAERPKGSFSTLEIQRTEQGDSAMYLCASSLAQGQYNEQFFGPGTRLTVL.

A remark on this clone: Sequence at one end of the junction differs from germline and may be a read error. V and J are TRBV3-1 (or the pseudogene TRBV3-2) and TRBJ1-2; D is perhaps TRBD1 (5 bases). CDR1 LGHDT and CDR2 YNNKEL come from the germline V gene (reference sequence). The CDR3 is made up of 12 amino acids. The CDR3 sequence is CASSQDRGGSVF. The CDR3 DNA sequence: TGTGCCAGCAGCCAAGATCGTGGGGGTTCGGTCTTC.

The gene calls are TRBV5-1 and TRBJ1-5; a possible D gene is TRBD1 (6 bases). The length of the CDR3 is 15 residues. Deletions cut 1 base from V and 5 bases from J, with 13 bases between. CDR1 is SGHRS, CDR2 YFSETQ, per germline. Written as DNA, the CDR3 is TGCGCCAGCAGCTTGAATTTGGGGGCGGATCAGCCCCAGCATTTT. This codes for CASSLNLGADQPQHF.

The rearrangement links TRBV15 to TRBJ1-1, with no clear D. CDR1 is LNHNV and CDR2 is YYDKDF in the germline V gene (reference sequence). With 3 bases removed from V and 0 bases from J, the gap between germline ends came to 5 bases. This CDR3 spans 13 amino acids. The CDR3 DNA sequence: TGTGCCACCAGCAGGGGAATGAACACTGAAGCTTTCTTT. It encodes CATSRGMNTEAFF.